These 29 T cell receptor beta chains were all obtained from the same sample, sequenced in a study of blood T cell repertoires in COVID-19. Produced via immunoSEQ multiplex PCR; TCRdb's table is partial and in-frame only. The table includes a few hundred thousand clones, 75% to 90% detected once. Sequencing was carried out using PBMCs or T cells enriched from blood (not recorded which). These receptor sequences come from a young man who had recovered from COVID-19.

The V and J genes are TRBV3-1 (or the pseudogene TRBV3-2) and TRBJ2-1, with 12 bases lining up with TRBD2. This CDR3 is 16 amino acids long. Per the germline V gene, CDR1 is LGHDT and CDR2 is YNNKEL (reference sequence). V lost 2 bases and J lost 8; bases outside the gene matches: 7. The CDR3: CASSQTRTSGIHEQFF. CDR3 DNA sequence: TGTGCCAGCAGCCAAACAAGGACTAGCGGGATCCATGAGCAGTTCTTC.

This chain joins TRBV14 and TRBJ2-7; a weak D match, TRBD1 (5 bases). The CDR3 sequence is 15 residues long. Deletions cut 4 bases from V and 3 bases from J, with 16 bases between. Germline V gene sequence: CDR1 SGHDN, CDR2 FVKESK. DNA for the CDR3: TGTGCCAGCAGCCTAGGGGCAGGAAGCCTCTACGAGCAGTACTTC. As protein: CASSLGAGSLYEQYF. The whole variable domain, remainder taken from reference TRBV14 and TRBJ2-7, is EAGVTQFPSHSVIEKGQTVTLRCDPISGHDNLYWYRRVMGKEIKFLLHFVKESKQDESGMPNNRFLAERTGGTYSTLKVQPAELEDSGVYFCASSLGAGSLYEQYFGPGTRLTVT.

This chain links TRBV18 with TRBJ1-4; TRBD1 aligns across 9 bases. The V segment lost 4 bases and the J segment 5 bases; nucleotides outside the gene matches: 2. The CDR3 loop spans 14 amino acids. Germline-derived CDR1 and CDR2 are KGHSH and LQKENI. CDR3 residues: CASSQTGGNEKLFF. The CDR3 nucleotides read TGTGCCAGCTCACAGACAGGGGGGAATGAAAAACTGTTTTTT.

The genes are TRBV9 and TRBJ2-3, with TRBD2 identical over 10 bases. The V segment lost 3 bases and the J segment 0 bases; nucleotides outside the gene matches: 4. The CDR3 consists of 16 residues. Germline CDR1 SGDLS, CDR2 YYNGEE. Here the CDR3 reads CASSAELAGSTDTQYF. Here the CDR3 DNA reads TGTGCCAGCAGCGCCGAACTAGCGGGGAGCACAGATACGCAGTATTTT.

The chain recombines TRBV7-2 with TRBJ2-4; a possible D gene is TRBD2 (6 bases). The V gene lost 4 bases and the J gene lost 6 bases, with 13 bases spanning the gap. Germline V gene sequence: CDR1 SGHTA, CDR2 FQGNSA. The CDR3 runs to 14 residues. This chain's CDR3 is CASSSRLGGNIQYF. The CDR3 DNA reads TGTGCCAGCAGCTCTCGTCTGGGAGGAAACATTCAGTACTTC.

The CDR3 here is CASSLGGFELFF. The CDR3 DNA reads TGTGCCAGCAGTTTAGGGGGCTTTGAACTGTTTTTT. J is TRBJ1-4 and V is TRBV28; D is perhaps TRBD1 (6 bases). CDR1 and CDR2 from the germline V gene are MDHEN and SYDVKM. Trimming pared 2 bases from V and 12 bases from J, leaving 10 bases between. The CDR3 has 12 residues. The complete variable domain, with remaining parts taken from reference TRBV28 and TRBJ1-4, reads DVKVTQSSRYLVKRTGEKVFLECVQDMDHENMFWYRQDPGLGLRLIYFSYDVKMKEKGDIPEGYSVSREKKERFSLILESASTNQTSMYLCASSLGGFELFFGSGTQLSVL.

The chain recombines TRBV6-5 with TRBJ2-1; TRBD2 agrees at 9 bases. V lost 6 bases to trimming and J lost 4 bases; unmatched junction nucleotides: 7. The CDR3 has 15 amino acids. Per the germline V gene, CDR1 is MNHEY and CDR2 is SVGAGI. DNA of the CDR3: TGTGCCAGCAGCCCACTAGCGGGTACGTACAATGAGCAGTTCTTC. Encoded protein: CASSPLAGTYNEQFF.

The chain carries TRBV10-1 and TRBJ1-3, with D unclear. Between the trimmed V and J ends, which lost 0 bases and 0 bases, there was a span of 6 bases. Germline CDR1 and CDR2: WNHNN and SYGVQD (reference sequence). The CDR3 sequence is 15 residues long. CDR3 region: CASSESGSSGNTIYF. CDR3 DNA: TGCGCCAGCAGTGAGTCGGGCAGCTCTGGAAACACCATATATTTT.

Points on this clone: Other DNA sequences in the sample encode the same CDR3. The gene calls are TRBV21-1 and TRBJ2-7; the listed D gene, TRBD1, was not tested against the DNA. TRBV21-1 is termed a pseudogene. The CDR3 loop spans 14 amino acids. CDR3 DNA sequence: TGTGCCAGGGCCCGGGGGGGACAGGGTTACGAGCAGTACTTC. Translating it yields CARARGGQGYEQYF.

DNA for the CDR3: TGTGCCAGCGGACAGAACTATGGCTACACCTTC. This encodes CASGQNYGYTF. The chain employs TRBV11-2 and TRBJ1-2, with D tentatively TRBD1 (6 bases). Trimming took off 8 bases at V and 2 bases at J, with 6 bases between the two ends. The CDR3 sequence is 11 residues long. Germline CDR1 is SGHAT and CDR2 is FQNNGV.

J is TRBJ1-4 and V is TRBV2; TRBD1 is a possible D gene (5 bases). V dropped 5 bases and J dropped 1 base, with 8 bases sitting between them. Germline CDR1 is SNHLY and CDR2 is FYNNEI. This CDR3 has 14 amino acids. DNA of the CDR3: TGTGCCAGCAGTAACCAGGGAACTAATGAAAAACTGTTTTTT. Residues: CASSNQGTNEKLFF.

The J gene is TRBJ2-5, the V gene TRBV29-1; 11 nucleotides align to TRBD2. The germline V gene has CDR1 SQVTM and CDR2 ANQGSEA. The CDR3 has 13 amino acids. Unmatched junction bases numbered 7, after V lost 8 bases and J lost 5 bases. The CDR3 sequence is CSLSGRAGETQYF. The CDR3 DNA is TGCAGCCTTAGCGGGAGGGCCGGGGAGACCCAGTACTTC.

Regarding this clone: The germline gene is not matched at one end of the junction; a read error may be the cause. The chain joins TRBV27 to TRBJ2-3, with 7 bases fitting TRBD1. This CDR3 is built from 13 residues. Germline-derived CDR1 and CDR2 are MNHEY and SMNVEV (reference sequence). Here the CDR3 reads CASSAFRTGTQYF. In DNA form, the CDR3 reads TGTGCCAGCAGTGCCTTTCGGACAGGTACGCAGTATTTT.

The V and J genes are TRBV10-1 and TRBJ2-3; 11 bases are shared with TRBD2. V lost 3 bases and J lost 4; bases outside the gene matches: 3. The CDR3 consists of 15 residues. Per the germline V gene, CDR1 is WNHNN and CDR2 is SYGVQD (reference sequence). The CDR3 nucleotides read TGCGCCAGCAGTGAACTAGCGGGAGATCCAGATACGCAGTATTTT. This codes for CASSELAGDPDTQYF.

The gene calls are TRBV18 and TRBJ2-5; TRBD2 agrees at 12 bases. V gave up 6 bases and J gave up 2 bases; unmatched junction bases: 4. Germline V gives CDR1 KGHSH, CDR2 LQKENI. The CDR3 is 15 residues long. In DNA, the CDR3 is TGTGCCAGCTCGCGGGGGACTAGCGGGCAAGAGACCCAGTACTTC. It specifies CASSRGTSGQETQYF.

The chain uses TRBV5-1 and TRBJ2-6; D gene uncertain. Trimming cost V 1 base and J 4 bases, with 3 bases left between them. This CDR3 comprises 13 residues. Per germline, CDR1 SGHRS and CDR2 YFSETQ. The CDR3, as DNA: TGCGCCAGCAGCTTGCTGGGGGCCAACGTCCTGACTTTC. Its protein product is CASSLLGANVLTF. Variable domain in full (rest from reference TRBV5-1 and TRBJ2-6): KAGVTQTPRYLIKTRGQQVTLSCSPISGHRSVSWYQQTPGQGLQFLFEYFSETQRNKGNFPGRFSGRQFSNSRSEMNVSTLELGDSALYLCASSLLGANVLTFGAGSRLTVL.

J is TRBJ2-3 and V is TRBV6-1, with a tentative D call TRBD2 (5 bases). Germline V gene data show CDR1 as MNHNS and CDR2 as SASEGT. This CDR3 comprises 16 residues. V was trimmed by 3 bases and J by 1 base, leaving 14 bases between them. CDR3: CASSDLGRGGTDTQYF. CDR3 bases: TGTGCCAGCAGTGATCTTGGACGGGGTGGCACAGATACGCAGTATTTT.

V usage is TRBV19 and J usage is TRBJ2-3; 9 nucleotides match TRBD2. Germline V gene sequence: CDR1 LNHDA, CDR2 SQIVND (reference sequence). Trimming removed 3 bases from V and 6 bases from J; junction bases left unmatched: 13. The CDR3 is 17 amino acids. The CDR3 DNA is TGTGCCAGTAGTATCGGGCTAGCGGGAAGCTCGGGGGATACGCAGTATTTT. Its protein product is CASSIGLAGSSGDTQYF.

The chain links TRBV6-5 to TRBJ1-6, with 8 bases identical to TRBD1. The trim removed 6 bases at V and 3 bases at J, leaving 4 bases unmatched. CDR1 is MNHEY and CDR2 is SVGAGI in the germline V gene. This CDR3 region has 15 residues. CDR3 amino acids: CASRGGQDYNSPLHF. The CDR3 nucleotides read TGTGCCAGCAGGGGGGGACAGGACTATAATTCACCCCTCCACTTT.

For this clone: Other DNA variants within this sample encode the same CDR3. The genes are TRBV7-9 and TRBJ2-7; no definite D call. Per the germline V gene, CDR1 is SEHNR and CDR2 is FQNEAQ (reference sequence). V dropped 3 bases and J dropped 5 bases, with 5 bases sitting between them. The CDR3 sequence is 11 residues long. The CDR3 is CASSFRDEQYF. The CDR3 DNA reads TGTGCCAGCAGCTTTCGCGACGAGCAGTACTTC. Filled out from reference TRBV7-9 and TRBJ2-7, the complete variable domain reads DTGVSQNPRHKITKRGQNVTFRCDPISEHNRLYWYRQTLGQGPEFLTYFQNEAQLEKSRLLSDRFSAERPKGSFSTLEIQRTEQGDSAMYLCASSFRDEQYFGPGTRLTVT.

The CDR3 sequence is CDGLAGGFSSYEQYF. CDR3 DNA: TGTGATGGGCTAGCGGGAGGTTTTAGCTCCTACGAGCAGTACTTC. The chain uses TRBV28 and TRBJ2-7, with 11 nucleotides matching TRBD2. The CDR3 is 15 residues long. In germline, CDR1 is MDHEN, CDR2 SYDVKM.

This clone was recorded once. The chain is built from TRBV5-4 and TRBJ2-1, with 11 bases fitting TRBD2. The ends lost 4 bases at V and 3 bases at J; junction bases unmatched: 6. Germline V gene lookup returns CDR1 SGHNT and CDR2 YYREEE (reference sequence). The CDR3 sequence is 16 residues long. The CDR3 loop reads CASSITGLAVYNEQFF. CDR3 DNA sequence: TGTGCCAGCAGCATCACGGGACTAGCGGTCTACAATGAGCAGTTCTTC.

This clone showed up just once. The sample carries other DNA sequences with the same CDR3. J is TRBJ1-5 and V is TRBV19; 8 bases fit TRBD1. The V gene end was trimmed by 3 bases and the J gene end by 5 bases; junction bases not matched to a gene: 6. Germline V gives CDR1 LNHDA, CDR2 SQIVND (reference sequence). The CDR3 consists of 15 residues. The CDR3 DNA reads TGTGCCAGTAGTATTTGGACAGGGACAGATCAGCCCCAGCATTTT. Translation gives CASSIWTGTDQPQHF.

The chain employs TRBV21-1 and TRBJ2-1; the DNA was not compared with TRBD2, the D call given in the table. TRBV21-1 is reported as a pseudogene. There are 20 residues in the CDR3. Written as DNA, the CDR3 is TGTGCCAGCAGCAAAGTTCCCGGGACTAGCGGGAGGGCCGTTTCTCGTGAGCAGTTCTTC. It encodes CASSKVPGTSGRAVSREQFF.

This chain links TRBV10-3 with TRBJ1-1; TRBD1 agrees at 7 bases. V gave up 4 bases and J gave up 5 bases; unmatched junction bases: 10. Germline V gene data show CDR1 as ENHRY and CDR2 as SYGVKD. The CDR3 is made up of 15 amino acids. The CDR3 DNA follows: TGTGCCATCAGTGCCGACAGGGAGGTTGATACTGAAGCTTTCTTT. It specifies CAISADREVDTEAFF.

V usage is TRBV24-1 and J usage is TRBJ2-7; D is uncertain. Trimming cost V 8 bases and J 6 bases, with 7 bases left between them. There are 10 residues in the CDR3. Germline values: CDR1 KGHDR, CDR2 SFDVKD. CDR3 region: CATIGGEQYF. In nucleotides, the CDR3 is TGTGCCACCATAGGCGGCGAGCAGTACTTC.

The CDR3 region has the DNA TGTGCCAGCAGCTTAGTTTTAGTTCAGGGGAACTATGGCTACACCTTC. Translation: CASSLVLVQGNYGYTF. The chain carries TRBV7-8 and TRBJ1-2, with TRBD1 as a possible D gene (6 bases). V gave up 1 base and J gave up 2 bases, with 14 bases separating them. CDR1 is SGHVS, CDR2 FQNEAQ, per germline. The CDR3 extends over 16 amino acids.

The chain has TRBV9 and TRBJ2-3, with a tentative D call TRBD2 (5 bases). The CDR3 has 15 amino acids. Germline V gene sequence: CDR1 SGDLS, CDR2 YYNGEE. Trimming removed 0 bases from V and 4 bases from J, with 12 bases in between. In DNA, the CDR3 is TGTGCCAGCAGCGTAGCGGATCCGAGGGCAGATACGCAGTATTTT. Residues: CASSVADPRADTQYF.

This chain joins TRBV27 and TRBJ2-7; TRBD1 matches at 9 bases. Losses at the gene ends were 6 bases for V and 4 bases for J; bases not matched to a gene: 7. The CDR3 contains 14 residues. Germline V gene data show CDR1 as MNHEY and CDR2 as SMNVEV (reference sequence). This CDR3 is CASSHGDRGYEQYF. The CDR3 DNA follows: TGTGCCAGCAGCCACGGAGACAGGGGGTACGAGCAGTACTTC.